The sequence of this T cell receptor (beta chain) was determined in a study of shared clonotypes between healthy human individuals. The germline gives CDR1 SGHRS, CDR2 YFSETQ. The ends lost 4 bases at V and 4 bases at J; junction bases unmatched: 7. There are 14 residues in the CDR3. Generated by immunoSEQ multiplex PCR, the TCRdb table keeps only in-frame clones and is missing some. Of 1.6 million or so clones detected, over 95% appear once; the ten largest clones hold roughly 1.2%. The V gene is TRBV5-1, the J gene TRBJ1-1; TRBD1 matches at 7 bases. The source material was naive CD4+ T cells sorted from blood. Specified subset: CD45RA+ positively selected. This receptor was identified in a man aged 25-45 years in good health. In nucleotides, the CDR3 is TGCGCCAGCAGCATTGGACAGGAAACCACTGAAGCTTTCTTT. This codes for CASSIGQETTEAFF.